The entry that follows covers one T cell receptor beta chain sequence. The data were obtained in a study of blood T cell repertoires in COVID-19. Study-level background: COVID-19 samples collected from the United States, Italy and Spain covered acute and convalescent phases. PBMCs, B-cell-depleted T cells, or T cells provided the cDNA or gDNA that made up the material.

Germline CDR1 SQVTM, CDR2 ANQGSEA. CDR3 size: 11 residues. Trimming pared 7 bases from V and 4 bases from J, leaving 10 bases between. Study processing details: Amplification of reference gene primers provided the estimated nucleated cell counts. Here immunoSEQ multiplex PCR was the method, and the copy in TCRdb shows in-frame clones only, minus some. That table is the source of V, J and clone size, and D and trimming were worked out from the DNA. The table lists about 160,000 clones, roughly 89% of them singletons, with just under 4% in the top ten. The clonotype was recovered from a woman in her sixties who had recovered from COVID-19. The chain links TRBV29-1 to TRBJ1-1; a possible D gene is TRBD1 (6 bases). Source material: peripheral blood. The CDR3 DNA sequence: TGCAGCGGGCAGGGGTCCACTGAAGCTTTCTTT. It codes for CSGQGSTEAFF. The full variable domain, in which reference TRBV29-1 and TRBJ1-1 provide the parts outside the CDR3, is SAVISQKPSRDICQRGTSLTIQCQVDSQVTMMFWYRQQPGQSLTLIATANQGSEATYESGFVIDKFPISRPNLTFSTLTVSNMSPEDSSIYLCSGQGSTEAFFGQGTRLTVV.